This T cell receptor beta chain was identified in a study of blood T cell repertoires in COVID-19. As for the study in general: T cells, B-cell-depleted T cells, or PBMCs supplied cDNA or gDNA.

Germline CDR1 and CDR2: SGHVS and FQNEAQ. This CDR3 contains 14 residues. The V and J ends lost 5 bases and 4 bases, in that order; junction bases with no gene match: 5. Methods used by the authors: Amplification from reference gene primers served as the basis for estimated nucleated cell counts. Assay used: immunoSEQ multiplex PCR; TCRdb lists only in-frame clones, some missing. V, J and clone size derive from that table, while D and trimming were established from the DNA sequence. This sample has approximately 260,000 clones, with 80% to 85% found just once. The cohort comprised adults aged about 18 to 100 years residing in about two dozen US areas. The study assigned cohorts using participant-reported clinical history.

Sequences were obtained from PBMCs or T cells enriched from blood (not recorded which). The chain employs TRBV7-8 and TRBJ2-1; TRBD2 agrees at 7 bases. This receptor was taken from a man over 45 who had recovered from COVID-19. CDR3 residues: CASSASGPYNEQFF. CDR3 nucleotides: TGTGCCAGCAGCGCTAGCGGACCTTACAATGAGCAGTTCTTC.